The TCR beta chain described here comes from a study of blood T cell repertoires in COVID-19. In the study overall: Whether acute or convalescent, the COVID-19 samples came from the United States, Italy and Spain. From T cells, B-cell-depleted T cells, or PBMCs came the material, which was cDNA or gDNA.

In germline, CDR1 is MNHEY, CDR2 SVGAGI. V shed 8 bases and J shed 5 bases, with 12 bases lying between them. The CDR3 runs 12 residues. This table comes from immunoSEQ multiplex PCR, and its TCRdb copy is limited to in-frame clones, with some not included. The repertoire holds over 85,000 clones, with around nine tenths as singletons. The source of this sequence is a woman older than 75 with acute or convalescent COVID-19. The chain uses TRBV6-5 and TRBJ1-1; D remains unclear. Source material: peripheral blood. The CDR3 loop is CASGPARTEAFF. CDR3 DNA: TGTGCCAGCGGGCCCGCAAGAACTGAAGCTTTCTTT.